The 21 T cell receptor beta chains reported below all come from one sample, sequenced in a study of CD8 T cells in ankylosing spondylitis. Findings of the study overall: Roughly eight highly homologous variants formed a TCR beta motif that appeared characteristic of ankylosing spondylitis blood.

Their specific antigens are unknown. Via MiXCR, TCRdb re-called the 5' RACE reads, giving one row per CDR3 protein. Altogether roughly 700,000 distinct CDR3 sequences are present, roughly 19% being singletons, with the ten largest covering 15% to 20%. Material for sequencing was blood, either unsorted or a sorted T cell fraction (not recorded which). The receptors stem from a male donor with ankylosing spondylitis.

This clonotype was counted once. This may be a read error: a much more frequent sequence differs by one nucleotide. The V call is TRBV12-3 or TRBV12-4, the J call TRBJ1-5; D is ambiguous. Trimming removed 10 bases from V and 2 bases from J, with 12 bases in between. This CDR3 is built from 13 residues. Here the CDR3 DNA reads TGTGCCACCCGGAAGATCGGCAATCAGCCCCAGCATTTT. Translated: CATRKIGNQPQHF.

V is TRBV14 and J is TRBJ1-4; maybe TRBD1 (6 bases). Trimming shortened V by 0 bases and J by 7 bases, and 18 bases separated the two germline ends. CDR1 is SGHDN, CDR2 FVKESK, per germline. The CDR3 spans 17 residues. The DNA for the CDR3 is TGTGCCAGCAGCCAAGATCTTGCCGGGGGCGCCGGTGAAAAACTGTTTTTT. This translates into CASSQDLAGGAGEKLFF.

This clonotype has just a few counts. The genes are TRBV28 and TRBJ2-7; 15 nucleotides align to TRBD2. Germline values: CDR1 MDHEN, CDR2 SYDVKM. CDR3 length equals 14 residues. The trim removed 3 bases at V and 9 bases at J, leaving 3 bases unmatched. For the CDR3, the DNA is TGTGCCAGCAGTTTCTCGGGACTAGCGGGAGGGCAGTACTTC. Amino acids: CASSFSGLAGGQYF.

This clonotype was seen a handful of times. The genes are TRBV20-1 and TRBJ2-2; 8 positions match TRBD1. CDR1 DFQATT and CDR2 SNEGSKA come from the germline V gene (reference sequence). The ends lost 1 base at V and 0 bases at J; junction bases unmatched: 4. The CDR3 loop spans 16 amino acids. This chain's CDR3 is CSARASTGANTGELFF. The DNA for the CDR3 is TGCAGTGCTAGAGCTTCGACAGGGGCGAACACCGGGGAGCTGTTTTTT.

This clonotype has just a few counts. J is TRBJ2-7 and V is TRBV28; D possibly matches TRBD1 or TRBD2 (5 bases each). Trimming took 4 bases from V and 6 from J, leaving 10 bases between them. Germline V CDR1 and CDR2: MDHEN, SYDVKM. CDR3 size: 12 residues. DNA for the CDR3: TGTGCCAGCAGTTCCGGGACGCGCGAGCAGTACTTC. Residues: CASSSGTREQYF. The complete variable domain, with remaining parts taken from reference TRBV28 and TRBJ2-7, reads DVKVTQSSRYLVKRTGEKVFLECVQDMDHENMFWYRQDPGLGLRLIYFSYDVKMKEKGDIPEGYSVSREKKERFSLILESASTNQTSMYLCASSSGTREQYFGPGTRLTVT.

This clonotype was detected a few times. V and J are TRBV7-2 and TRBJ1-1; TRBD1 aligns across 9 bases. V was clipped by 4 bases and J by 11 bases; unmatched bases: 11. Germline CDR1 and CDR2: SGHTA and FQGNSA. The CDR3 is 14 amino acids. CDR3 in DNA: TGTGCCAGCAGCTCCCCAGGACAGGGGACGGATGCTTTCTTT. Its translation is CASSSPGQGTDAFF.

This clonotype occurred many times. The V and J genes are TRBV12-3 or TRBV12-4 and TRBJ2-1; weak D call: TRBD2 (6 bases). The V and J ends lost 2 bases and 8 bases respectively, with 13 bases between them. The CDR3 has 14 residues. CDR3 amino acids: CASSLSASSDEQFF. The CDR3 DNA follows: TGTGCCAGCAGTTTAAGTGCGTCTAGCGATGAGCAGTTCTTC.

This clonotype was observed a handful of times. The V call is TRBV27, the J call TRBJ2-3, with no clear D. The V and J ends lost 5 bases and 0 bases respectively, with 12 bases between them. Per the germline V gene, CDR1 is MNHEY and CDR2 is SMNVEV (reference sequence). The CDR3 has 15 amino acids. Written as DNA, the CDR3 is TGTGCCAGCAGTAAACAACCCCTTAGCACAGATACGCAGTATTTT. This translates into CASSKQPLSTDTQYF.

This chain joins TRBV5-1 and TRBJ2-1; D is possibly TRBD1 (6 bases). Trimming took 4 bases from V and 9 from J, leaving 17 bases between them. This CDR3 is built from 14 residues. CDR1 SGHRS and CDR2 YFSETQ come from the germline V gene. The CDR3 region has the DNA TGCGCCAGCAGCCCCGAACAGGGTAGAGTTGAGCAGTTCTTC. Its translation is CASSPEQGRVEQFF.

The chain carries TRBV12-3 or TRBV12-4 and TRBJ2-5; 8 positions agree with TRBD2. The V gene end was trimmed by 3 bases and the J gene end by 2 bases; junction bases not matched to a gene: 8. The CDR3 sequence is 16 residues long. CDR3 nucleotide sequence: TGTGCCAGCAGTTTGACGGGCGGGGGGTTACAAGAGACCCAGTACTTC. Translated, it gives CASSLTGGGLQETQYF.

In its sample, this clonotype was seen a few times. CDR3 nucleotide sequence: TGCAGTGCTAGCGGGGGCGGGGCCAGCTCCTACGAGCAGTACTTC. Translating it yields CSASGGGASSYEQYF. The J gene is TRBJ2-7, the V gene TRBV20-1; D assignment may be TRBD1 or TRBD2 (6 bases each). Germline loops: CDR1 DFQATT, CDR2 SNEGSKA (reference sequence). V was clipped by 3 bases and J by 0 bases, with 15 bases between them. The CDR3 covers 15 residues.

This clonotype was counted ten times or more. The chain recombines TRBV5-1 with TRBJ1-6; no firm D call. The V end lost 0 bases, the J end lost 3 bases, and 4 bases lay between the germline ends. CDR1 and CDR2 from the germline V gene are SGHRS and YFSETQ. The CDR3 has 14 residues. CDR3 region: CASSLGDYNSPLHF. CDR3 DNA: TGCGCCAGCAGCTTGGGGGACTATAATTCACCCCTCCACTTT.

This clonotype was counted a few times. V usage is TRBV20-1 and J usage is TRBJ2-5, with TRBD2 matching 12 bases. Germline V gene sequence: CDR1 DFQATT, CDR2 SNEGSKA (reference sequence). The trim removed 1 base at V and 0 bases at J, leaving 9 bases unmatched. This CDR3 is built from 18 residues. The DNA for the CDR3 is TGCAGTGCTAGAGTTTTCGGACTAGCGGGACGGTACCAAGAGACCCAGTACTTC. Residues: CSARVFGLAGRYQETQYF.

The rearrangement links TRBV5-1 to TRBJ1-6; 11 bases fit TRBD1. CDR1 SGHRS and CDR2 YFSETQ come from the germline V gene. The CDR3 sequence is 15 residues long. V was clipped by 3 bases and J by 7 bases; unmatched bases: 3. CDR3 in DNA: TGCGCCAGCAGCTGGACAGGGGGCGAGAATTCACCCCTCCACTTT. Translation: CASSWTGGENSPLHF.

This sequence joins TRBV3-1 and TRBJ2-5; D could derive from TRBD1 or TRBD2 (5 bases each). The germline V and J ends were trimmed by 0 bases and 3 bases, with 11 bases remaining between them. CDR3 length equals 15 residues. Germline V gives CDR1 LGHDT, CDR2 YNNKEL (reference sequence). The CDR3, as DNA: TGTGCCAGCAGCCAAGAATGGGACCGAGAAGAGACCCAGTACTTC. This codes for CASSQEWDREETQYF.

The chain carries TRBV29-1 and TRBJ2-3; 7 bases are a match to TRBD2. This CDR3 contains 15 residues. Looked up from germline, CDR1 is SQVTM and CDR2 is ANQGSEA. With 3 bases clipped from V and 6 bases from J, the junction kept 12 bases outside the gene matches. CDR3: CSVDRAGTLTDTQYF. CDR3 bases: TGCAGCGTTGATAGAGCGGGAACGCTCACGGATACGCAGTATTTT.

A few counts support this clonotype. The chain links TRBV20-1 to TRBJ1-5; D gene ambiguous. The CDR3 covers 14 residues. With 3 bases removed from V and 0 bases from J, the gap between germline ends came to 9 bases. CDR1 is DFQATT, CDR2 SNEGSKA, per germline (reference sequence). As DNA, the CDR3 is TGCAGTGCTAGTAAGTCCCGTAGCAATCAGCCCCAGCATTTT. It specifies CSASKSRSNQPQHF.

A few counts support this clonotype. The V call is TRBV6-1, the J call TRBJ2-1; 10 positions agree with TRBD1. CDR3 length: 17 residues. Germline CDR1 and CDR2: MNHNS and SASEGT. V lost 8 bases and J lost 4; bases outside the gene matches: 14. The CDR3 protein is CASQQYGTGDRYNEQFF. The CDR3 DNA reads TGTGCCAGCCAGCAGTACGGGACAGGGGATCGGTACAATGAGCAGTTCTTC.

The chain is built from TRBV4-3 and TRBJ2-2, with a tentative D call TRBD2 (6 bases). CDR1 LGHNA and CDR2 YSLEER come from the germline V gene. The CDR3 loop spans 16 amino acids. V lost 4 bases, J lost 4 bases, and 16 bases lay in between. The CDR3 DNA reads as TGCGCCAGCAGCCCGCGTACAGCGGGCTTCACCGGGGAGCTGTTTTTT. It translates to CASSPRTAGFTGELFF.

The CDR3 loop reads CASSQGTGQSYEQYF. CDR3 bases: TGCGCCAGCAGCCAAGGGACAGGGCAGTCCTACGAGCAGTACTTC. The chain is built from TRBV4-3 and TRBJ2-7; 8 bases are a match to TRBD1. This CDR3 is built from 15 residues. Germline lookup yields CDR1 LGHNA and CDR2 YSLEER. Trimming cost V 1 base and J 1 base; bases outside gene matches: 3.

Only a few counts were recorded for this clonotype. This chain uses TRBV2 with TRBJ2-7; TRBD1 matches at 9 bases. Trimming at V came to 8 bases and at J to 2 bases, leaving 7 bases not matched to a gene. CDR1 and CDR2 from the germline V gene are SNHLY and FYNNEI. The CDR3 is 14 residues long. CDR3 in amino acids: CASLPGTGTYEQYF. The CDR3 coding sequence is TGTGCCAGCCTACCCGGGACAGGGACCTACGAGCAGTACTTC.